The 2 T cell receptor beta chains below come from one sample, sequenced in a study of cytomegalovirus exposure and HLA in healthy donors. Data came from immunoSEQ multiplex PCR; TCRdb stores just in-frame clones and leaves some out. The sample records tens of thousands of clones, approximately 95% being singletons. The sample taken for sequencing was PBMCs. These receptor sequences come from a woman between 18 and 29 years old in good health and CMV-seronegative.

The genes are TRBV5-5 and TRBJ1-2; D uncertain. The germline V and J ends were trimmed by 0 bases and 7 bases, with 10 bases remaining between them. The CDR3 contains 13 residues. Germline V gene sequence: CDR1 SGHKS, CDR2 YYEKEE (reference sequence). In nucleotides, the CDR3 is TGTGCCAGCAGCTTGGGCCTCACGGGTGGCTACACCTTC. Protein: CASSLGLTGGYTF.

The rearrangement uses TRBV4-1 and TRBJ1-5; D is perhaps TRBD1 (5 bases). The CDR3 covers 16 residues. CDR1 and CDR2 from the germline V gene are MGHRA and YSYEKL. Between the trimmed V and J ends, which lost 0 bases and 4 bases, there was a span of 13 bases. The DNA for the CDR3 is TGCGCCAGCAGCCAAGATGGGGGGTTTGGTAATCAGCCCCAGCATTTT. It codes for CASSQDGGFGNQPQHF.